This record looks at one TCR beta chain sequence and its context. The antigen is unknown. CD4+ cells yielded CD45RA+ naive and CD45RA-negative memory subsets. The study ran the assay at deep level. Method: immunoSEQ multiplex PCR; TCRdb's copy keeps in-frame clones and lacks some. The sample shows over a million clones, around three quarters of them seen only once. The sample comes from a study of shared clonotypes between healthy human individuals. General study results and limits: Clonotypes shared by all four donors outscored non-shared clonotypes in generation probability.

Germline V CDR1 and CDR2: SGHAT, FQNNGV. V lost 6 bases, J lost 6 bases, and 5 bases lay in between. The CDR3 contains 11 residues. The sample consisted of memory CD4+ T cells from PBMCs. Subset indicated: CD45RA-negative fraction. This TCR came from a man between 18 and 29 years old in good health. Some clones in this sample may be carry-over from other donors' samples. J is TRBJ1-4 and V is TRBV11-2; unclear D gene. The CDR3 region is CASSLYEKLFF. CDR3 in DNA: TGTGCCAGCAGTTTGTATGAAAAACTGTTTTTT.